This T cell receptor (beta chain) was found in a study of shared clonotypes between healthy human individuals. Broader study findings: Relative to their counterparts shared across all four donors, non-shared clonotypes exhibited diminished generation probabilities. Rarefaction curves obtained for sorted subsets showed sequencing incomplete despite large depth.

Every donor was a Caucasian adult from Nashville, Tennessee. Deep level was the assay's run setting. Produced via immunoSEQ multiplex PCR; TCRdb's table is partial and in-frame only. The sample includes 2 million to 2.5 million clones, just under 95% of them seen just once. Germline V CDR1 and CDR2: MDHEN, SYDVKM. This CDR3 is 10 amino acids long. The germline V and J ends were trimmed by 10 bases and 4 bases, with 8 bases remaining between them. Concerning this clone itself: Antigen unknown. Other DNA sequences of this sample code for an identical CDR3.

Specimen: naive CD4+ T cells from PBMCs. Described subset: CD45RA+ positively selected. V and J are TRBV28 and TRBJ2-7; D is unclear. The source of this sequence is a man aged 18 to 35 in good health. Some clones in this sample may be carry-over from other donors' samples. CDR3 loop: CATQSYEQYF. The CDR3 nucleotides read TGTGCCACGCAATCGTACGAGCAGTACTTC.